One sample yielded the 18 T cell receptor beta chains listed below, sequenced in a study of T cell clonality in common variable immunodeficiency (dated by TCRdb to between 2015 and 2017). Receptor libraries were prepared by the immunoSEQ multiplex PCR assay. In its TCRdb copy, this immuneACCESS table keeps in-frame sequences only and misses some clones. Where compared with another copy, unresolved V genes explain less than half of these, and the others have no known cause. The sample features over 40,000 clones, and none is a singleton. In total, the top ten clones hold approximately 6.2% of the sample. Sequenced input: peripheral blood mononuclear cells. The receptors were sampled from a person aged 18 to 70 in good health.

Worth noting for this clone: Sequencing ends 3 residues short of the CDR3 end; the germline J gene provides the rest. J is TRBJ2-3 and V is TRBV11-3; 7 bases align to TRBD2. Trimming took 5 bases from V and 8 from J; bases not matched to a gene: 10. The CDR3 loop spans 14 amino acids. Germline V gene data show CDR1 as SGHNT and CDR2 as YENEEA. The CDR3 here is CASSGRGSVGTQYF. The part of the CDR3 DNA that was read is TGTGCCAGCAGCGGGAGGGGCAGCGTGGGTACG.

This clone was counted ten times or more. The read ends 3 residues early relative to the CDR3; the germline J gene fills the gap. V and J are TRBV5-1 and TRBJ2-3, with a weak D call TRBD2 (5 bases). CDR1 and CDR2 (germline): SGHRS, YFSETQ. V lost 0 bases and J lost 3, with 14 bases in between. This CDR3 is built from 16 residues. The sequenced part of the CDR3 DNA is TGCGCCAGCAGCTTGGCCACGGGGTTAATAACAGATACG. It specifies CASSLATGLITDT. The full CDR3 is CASSLATGLITDTQYF.

This clone was seen many times. The CDR3 is cut off 3 residues early in the read; its end comes from the germline J gene. This chain links TRBV7-2 with TRBJ1-5, with D perhaps TRBD1 (5 bases). The ends were cut back, 3 bases at V and 3 bases at J, with 9 bases in the middle. Germline CDR1 SGHTA, CDR2 FQGNSA. The CDR3 spans 14 residues. The CDR3 sequence: CASSFGAFNQPQHF. The sequenced CDR3 bases are TGTGCCAGCAGCTTTGGGGCCTTCAATCAGCCC.

There are many counts of this clone. Read data end 3 residues before the CDR3 end; the end is taken from the germline J gene. The gene calls are TRBV18 and TRBJ1-4; no clear D. Germline-derived CDR1 and CDR2 are KGHSH and LQKENI. The CDR3 is made up of 15 amino acids. V lost 3 bases and J 4 bases, leaving 12 bases between the germline ends. CDR3 sequence: CASSPRAAYNEKLFF. The CDR3 bases that were read are TGTGCCAGCTCACCCCGCGCGGCCTATAATGAAAAA. The entire variable domain, with the rest obtained from reference TRBV18 and TRBJ1-4, is as follows: NAGVMQNPRHLVRRRGQEARLRCSPMKGHSHVYWYRQLPEEGLKFMVYLQKENIIDESGMPKERFSAEFPKEGPSILRIQQVVRGDSAAYFCASSPRAAYNEKLFFGSGTQLSVL.

This clone was detected many times. The DNA ends 3 residues before the CDR3 does, and the rest of the CDR3 is filled in from the germline J gene. The chain employs TRBV11-2 and TRBJ2-7; D is undetermined. CDR1 is SGHAT and CDR2 is FQNNGV in the germline V gene. This CDR3 is built from 15 residues. The V and J ends lost 2 bases and 6 bases respectively, with 17 bases between them. The sequenced part of the CDR3 DNA is TGTGCCAGCAGCTTAATCGAACAACCGTCTGGCGAG. It yields the protein CASSLIEQPSGE. The full CDR3 sequence reads CASSLIEQPSGEQYF.

There are many counts of this clone. The read is 3 residues too short to cover the CDR3 end, so that end is filled in from the germline J gene. V gene TRBV19 combines with J gene TRBJ1-2; D uncertain. The CDR3 runs to 13 residues. Per germline, CDR1 LNHDA and CDR2 SQIVND (reference sequence). V was trimmed by 3 bases and J by 7 bases, leaving 12 bases between them. Incomplete CDR3 DNA: TGTGCCAGTAGTATCACTCAGGCCCGTGGC. It codes for CASSITQARG. The full CDR3 sequence reads CASSITQARGYTF.

This clone was observed many times. The CDR3 end falls 3 residues outside the read, so it is completed with the germline J gene. V is TRBV5-1 and J is TRBJ1-5, with 7 bases aligning to TRBD1. Germline CDR1 is SGHRS and CDR2 is YFSETQ. The CDR3 contains 13 residues. Trimming at V came to 5 bases and at J to 5 bases, leaving 4 bases not matched to a gene. The CDR3 reads CASSATGDQPQHF. CDR3 DNA (partial): TGCGCCAGCAGTGCCACAGGGGATCAGCCC. Full variable domain (rest looked up from reference TRBV5-1 and TRBJ1-5): KAGVTQTPRYLIKTRGQQVTLSCSPISGHRSVSWYQQTPGQGLQFLFEYFSETQRNKGNFPGRFSGRQFSNSRSEMNVSTLELGDSALYLCASSATGDQPQHFGDGTRLSIL.

Ten or more counts support this clone. The sequenced fragment ends 3 residues before the CDR3 boundary, so the rest is inferred from the germline J gene. V and J are TRBV12-3 or TRBV12-4 and TRBJ2-5; no clear D. This CDR3 region has 12 residues. Trimming left V 2 bases short and J 5 bases short, with 6 bases between. CDR3 residues: CASSLISETQYF. The CDR3 bases that were read are TGTGCCAGCAGTTTAATCTCGGAGACC.

This clone showed up many times. The CDR3 end is not reached by the read, which stops 3 residues before it; the germline J gene fills it in. This chain uses TRBV5-6 with TRBJ2-3; 8 bases map to TRBD2. The trim removed 4 bases at V and 3 bases at J, leaving 7 bases unmatched. Germline CDR1 reads SGHDT; CDR2 reads YYEEEE. The CDR3 is 15 amino acids. CDR3 in amino acids: CASSAGGPLTDTQYF. CDR3 DNA, as far as it was read: TGTGCCAGCAGCGCGGGGGGTCCGCTTACAGATACG. The full variable domain, rest sourced from reference TRBV5-6 and TRBJ2-3, is DAGVTQSPTHLIKTRGQQVTLRCSPKSGHDTVSWYQQALGQGPQFIFQYYEEEERQRGNFPDRFSGHQFPNYSSELNVNALLLGDSALYLCASSAGGPLTDTQYFGPGTRLTVL.

This clone has ten or more counts. The read terminates 3 residues ahead of where the CDR3 ends, so the germline J gene completes it. The chain has TRBV18 and TRBJ2-7; perhaps TRBD1 as D (6 bases). Trimming stripped 2 bases from V and 4 bases from J, with 9 bases between. This CDR3 has 13 amino acids. The germline V gene encodes CDR1 KGHSH and CDR2 LQKENI. Incomplete CDR3 DNA: TGTGCCAGCTCACCAACAGGGACGTACGAG. As protein: CASSPTGTYE. The entire CDR3 reads CASSPTGTYEQYF.

This clone was seen repeatedly, ten times or more. The read stops 3 residues short of the end of the CDR3; the missing end is completed from the germline J gene. This chain connects TRBV11-2 to TRBJ2-3; D unresolved. In germline, CDR1 is SGHAT, CDR2 FQNNGV. CDR3 size: 15 residues. The V end was cut by 3 bases, the J end by 2 bases, with 12 bases between. The CDR3 here is CASSFFAETTDTQYF. CDR3 DNA, as far as it was read: TGTGCCAGCAGCTTCTTCGCGGAGACCACAGATACG.

There are many counts of this clone. CDR3 bases read: TGTGCTGTGGGGGACACCCCCTCCTACGAG. It codes for CAVGDTPSYE. The whole CDR3 region reads CAVGDTPSYEQYF. The rearrangement uses TRBV30 and TRBJ2-7, with a possible D match to TRBD1 (6 bases). The read terminates 3 residues before the CDR3 end, so the remaining end is supplied by the germline J gene. The CDR3 consists of 13 residues. Germline loops: CDR1 GTSNPN, CDR2 SVGIG (reference sequence). Full variable domain (remainder filled in from reference TRBV30 and TRBJ2-7): SQTIHQWPATLVQPVGSPLSLECTVEGTSNPNLYWYRQAAGRGLQLLFYSVGIGQISSEVPQNLSASRPQDRQFILSSKKLLLSDSGFYLCAVGDTPSYEQYFGPGTRLTVT.

This clone was seen many times. With the read ending 3 residues before the CDR3 end, the germline J gene is used to fill in that end. The chain links TRBV7-6 to TRBJ1-6; D may be TRBD1 (5 bases). V was pared by 5 bases and J by 9 bases, with 17 bases between. The CDR3 consists of 15 residues. The germline V gene has CDR1 SGHVS and CDR2 FNYEAQ. The sequenced CDR3 bases are TGTGCCAGCAGCCCCGAGGGGCGTCCCGGTTCACCC. Protein: CASSPEGRPGSP. The whole CDR3 protein reads CASSPEGRPGSPLHF.

This clone showed up many times. The CDR3 is cut off 3 residues early in the read; its end comes from the germline J gene. The gene calls are TRBV30 and TRBJ1-1; TRBD1 is a possible D gene (6 bases). CDR1 is GTSNPN and CDR2 is SVGIG in the germline V gene (reference sequence). V was pared by 4 bases and J by 5 bases, with 11 bases between. This CDR3 has 12 residues. CDR3 DNA, as far as it was read: TGTGCCTGGATCGGAGGGGGAACTGAA. It encodes CAWIGGGTE. The entire CDR3 sequence reads CAWIGGGTEAFF.

This clone was counted ten times or more. The CDR3 end lies 3 residues beyond the end of the read and is filled in from the germline J gene. This chain uses TRBV30 with TRBJ1-2, with D perhaps matching TRBD1 (6 bases). Germline loops: CDR1 GTSNPN, CDR2 SVGIG (reference sequence). This CDR3 is built from 14 residues. The V end lost 5 bases, the J end lost 4 bases, and 17 bases lay between the germline ends. Partial CDR3 DNA: TGTGCCTGGGAGGGGGGGGCCCGGGGCTATGGC. Protein product: CAWEGGARGYG. In full, the CDR3 is CAWEGGARGYGYTF.

This clone occurred many times. The read comes to an end 3 residues before the CDR3 does, leaving the germline J gene to fill in the end. The chain links TRBV19 to TRBJ2-3, with D possibly being TRBD2 (5 bases). Germline V gives CDR1 LNHDA, CDR2 SQIVND (reference sequence). This CDR3 is built from 14 residues. V was clipped by 1 base and J by 0 bases, with 5 bases between them. The CDR3 DNA, read in part, is TGTGCCAGTAGTATAGGGACTAGCACAGATACG. As protein: CASSIGTSTDT. The full CDR3 reads CASSIGTSTDTQYF.

In its sample, this clone was seen a few times. The read halts 3 residues ahead of the CDR3 end, with the missing end drawn from the germline J gene. The chain is built from TRBV18 and TRBJ2-7, with 9 bases aligning to TRBD1. Germline values: CDR1 KGHSH, CDR2 LQKENI. V was clipped by 3 bases and J by 1 base; unmatched bases: 7. The CDR3 extends over 16 amino acids. Incomplete CDR3 DNA: TGTGCCAGCTCACCTTCCACAGGGACAGGGTCCTACGAG. Translation: CASSPSTGTGSYE. The complete CDR3 reads CASSPSTGTGSYEQYF.

This clone was counted ten times or more. Read data end 3 residues before the CDR3 end; the end is taken from the germline J gene. The rearrangement joins TRBV20-1 to TRBJ2-3, with 8 positions matching TRBD2. The germline gives CDR1 DFQATT, CDR2 SNEGSKA (reference sequence). The CDR3 totals 15 residues. Partial CDR3 DNA: TGCAGTGCTAGAGATTCGCGGGGGGCGCTGCGGACG. Translation gives CSARDSRGALRT. In full, the CDR3 reads CSARDSRGALRTQYF.